This T cell receptor (beta chain) was profiled in a study of technical replicates of blood from several donors. Method: immunoSEQ multiplex PCR; TCRdb's copy keeps in-frame clones and lacks some. The repertoire consists of more than 90,000 clones, with approximately 95% occurring once and the leading ten covering approximately 0.36%. The TCR originated in a human donor in good health. The source material was T cells isolated from PBMCs.

The CDR3 region is CAWSASGYNEQFF. Here the CDR3 DNA reads TGTGCCTGGAGTGCTAGCGGATACAATGAGCAGTTCTTC. J is TRBJ2-1 and V is TRBV30; 7 nucleotides agree with TRBD2. The CDR3 is 13 residues long. V trimming: 1 base; J trimming: 4 bases; junction bases outside the gene matches: 1. Germline CDR1 and CDR2: GTSNPN and SVGIG (reference sequence). Complete variable domain (other parts from reference TRBV30 and TRBJ2-1): SQTIHQWPATLVQPVGSPLSLECTVEGTSNPNLYWYRQAAGRGLQLLFYSVGIGQISSEVPQNLSASRPQDRQFILSSKKLLLSDSGFYLCAWSASGYNEQFFGPGTRLTVL.